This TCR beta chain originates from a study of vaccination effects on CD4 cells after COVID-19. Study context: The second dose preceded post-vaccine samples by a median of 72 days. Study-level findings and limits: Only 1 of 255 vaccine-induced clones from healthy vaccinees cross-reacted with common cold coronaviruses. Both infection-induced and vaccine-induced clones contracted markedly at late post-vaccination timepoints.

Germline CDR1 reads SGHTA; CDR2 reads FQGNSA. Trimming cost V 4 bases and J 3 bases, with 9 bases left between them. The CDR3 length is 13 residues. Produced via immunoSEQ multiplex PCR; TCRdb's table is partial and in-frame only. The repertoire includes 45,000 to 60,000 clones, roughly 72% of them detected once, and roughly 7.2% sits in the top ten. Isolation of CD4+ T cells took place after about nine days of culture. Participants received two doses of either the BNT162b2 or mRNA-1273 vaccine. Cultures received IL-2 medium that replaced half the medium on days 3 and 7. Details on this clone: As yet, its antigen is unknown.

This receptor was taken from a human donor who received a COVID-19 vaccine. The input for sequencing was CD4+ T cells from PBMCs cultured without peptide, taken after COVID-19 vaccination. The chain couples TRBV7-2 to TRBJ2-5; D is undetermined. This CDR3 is CASSSRRKETQYF. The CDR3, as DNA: TGTGCCAGCAGCTCGAGACGGAAAGAGACCCAGTACTTC.